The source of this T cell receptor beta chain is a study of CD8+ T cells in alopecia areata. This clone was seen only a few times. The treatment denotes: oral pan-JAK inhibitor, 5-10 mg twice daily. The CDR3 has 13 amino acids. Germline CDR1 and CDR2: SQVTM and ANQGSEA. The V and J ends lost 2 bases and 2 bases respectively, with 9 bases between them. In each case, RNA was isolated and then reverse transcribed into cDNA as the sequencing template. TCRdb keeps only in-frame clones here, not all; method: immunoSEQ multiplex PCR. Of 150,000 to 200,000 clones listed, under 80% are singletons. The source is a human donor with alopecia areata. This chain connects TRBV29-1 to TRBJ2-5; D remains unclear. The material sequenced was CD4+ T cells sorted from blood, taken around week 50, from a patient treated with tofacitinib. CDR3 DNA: TGCAGCGTTGAAATACGGCGTCAAGAGACCCAGTACTTC. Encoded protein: CSVEIRRQETQYF.